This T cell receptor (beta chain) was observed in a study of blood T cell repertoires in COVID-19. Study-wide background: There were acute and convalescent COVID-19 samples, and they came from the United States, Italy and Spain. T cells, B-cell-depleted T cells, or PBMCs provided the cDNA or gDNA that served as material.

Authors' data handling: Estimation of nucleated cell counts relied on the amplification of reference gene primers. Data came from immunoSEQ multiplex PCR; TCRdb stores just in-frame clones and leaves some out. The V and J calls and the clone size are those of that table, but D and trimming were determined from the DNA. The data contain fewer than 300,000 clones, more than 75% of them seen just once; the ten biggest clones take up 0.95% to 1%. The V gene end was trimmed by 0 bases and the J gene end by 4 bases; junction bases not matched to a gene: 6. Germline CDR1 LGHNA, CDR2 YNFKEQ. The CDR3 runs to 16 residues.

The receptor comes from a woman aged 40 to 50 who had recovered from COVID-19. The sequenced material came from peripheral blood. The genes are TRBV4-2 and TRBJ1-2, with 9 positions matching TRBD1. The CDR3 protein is CASSQDGGQGAYGYTF. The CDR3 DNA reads TGTGCCAGCAGCCAAGATGGGGGACAGGGAGCCTATGGCTACACCTTC.